This T cell receptor (beta chain) is from a study of cytomegalovirus exposure and HLA in healthy donors. Study-level background: The same platform used for the approximately 700 first-cohort repertoires was also used for the 120 or so validation repertoires, as a later analysis reported. Findings of the study overall: In a later analysis, first-cohort TCR clusters were found to tend to co-occur in the 130 or so validation repertoires. Researchers counted 164 TCR beta chains as cytomegalovirus-associated.

Only in-frame clones appear in the TCRdb table, and some are missing; sequencing was by immunoSEQ multiplex PCR. In the table there are around 300,000 clones, around 86% of which are singletons. Per the germline V gene, CDR1 is SSHAT and CDR2 is FNYEAQ (reference sequence). The CDR3 is 17 residues long. Of note for this clone: Its antigen is unknown. A read error may produce the germline difference seen at one junction end.

Source material: PBMCs. The rearrangement links TRBV7-7 to TRBJ2-2, with 14 bases that match TRBD2. The sequence came from a woman aged 18 to 35 in good health and CMV-seronegative. The CDR3 DNA is TGTGCTAGCAGTTCCCGCGGGACTAGCGGGAGCACCGGGGAGCTGTTTTTT. Translating gives CASSSRGTSGSTGELFF.